The 3 T cell receptor beta chains presented below share a single source sample, sequenced in a study of T cell responses to AZD1222 COVID-19 vaccine. This table comes from immunoSEQ multiplex PCR, and its TCRdb copy is limited to in-frame clones, with some not included. The top ten clones hold approximately 6.9% of a sample with about 130,000 clones, 90% to 95% of them seen once. The material was peripheral blood, obtained 28 days after the second AZD1222 dose. These receptors originate from an adult who received the AZD1222 COVID-19 vaccine.

The CDR3 nucleotides read TGTGCTAGTGGTTCCAAACCGGGACGGATGAACACTGAAGCTTTCTTT. Protein: CASGSKPGRMNTEAFF. V and J are TRBV12-5 and TRBJ1-1, with D perhaps TRBD1 (5 bases). The CDR3 spans 16 residues. V was pared by 4 bases and J by 0 bases, with 15 bases between. The germline gives CDR1 LGHNT, CDR2 FRNRAP.

This rearrangement joins TRBV6-5 to TRBJ2-2; weak D call: TRBD1 (5 bases). This CDR3 contains 15 residues. V was pared by 2 bases and J by 5 bases, with 12 bases between. Germline V gene data show CDR1 as MNHEY and CDR2 as SVGAGI. The CDR3 loop reads CASSYERGRTGELFF. The CDR3 nucleotides read TGTGCCAGCAGTTACGAAAGGGGTCGAACCGGGGAGCTGTTTTTT.

This rearrangement joins TRBV27 to TRBJ2-2, with a possible D match to TRBD2 (6 bases). The V gene's germline CDR1 is MNHEY and CDR2 SMNVEV (reference sequence). The V and J ends lost 2 bases and 4 bases respectively, with 11 bases between them. This CDR3 spans 15 amino acids. The CDR3 loop reads CASSLERAPTGELFF. CDR3 nucleotides: TGTGCCAGCAGTTTAGAGCGGGCTCCCACCGGGGAGCTGTTTTTT.